This T cell receptor beta chain was sequenced for a study of brain T cells in children with intractable seizures. Time point in this sample: blood from clinic visit 5 months post-surgery; TSC patient then seizure free. TCRdb's copy holds only in-frame clones and misses some; the assay was immunoSEQ multiplex PCR. Of hundreds of thousands of clones detected, approximately 93% appear once; the ten largest clones hold 5% to 7%. This clone was seen more than once but under ten times. The V gene's germline CDR1 is SQVTM and CDR2 ANQGSEA. V gave up 8 bases and J gave up 7 bases; unmatched junction bases: 8. The CDR3 consists of 12 residues.

The source is a boy in the first two years of life with tuberous sclerosis and intractable seizures. The gene calls are TRBV29-1 and TRBJ1-5, with TRBD1 matching over 7 bases. Sequences were derived from peripheral blood, sampled roughly 5 months after surgery. CDR3 bases: TGCAGCATCAGGGGGGGCGACCAGCCCCAGCATTTT. It encodes CSIRGGDQPQHF.